This TCR beta chain stems from a study of blood T cell repertoires in COVID-19. Across the study: Collection of acute and convalescent COVID-19 samples took place in the United States, Italy and Spain. In each case, the material was cDNA or gDNA derived from T cells, B-cell-depleted T cells, or PBMCs.

This table comes from immunoSEQ multiplex PCR, and its TCRdb copy is limited to in-frame clones, with some not included. This sample carries 250,000 to 350,000 clones, around 87% of them seen once, and the ten largest clones take around 4.5%. Per germline, CDR1 MDHEN and CDR2 SYDVKM. The CDR3 contains 16 residues. The trim removed 3 bases at V and 1 base at J, leaving 7 bases unmatched. Sequenced sample: PBMCs or T cells enriched from blood (not recorded which). This receptor was obtained from a woman between 18 and 30 years old with acute COVID-19. The chain carries TRBV28 and TRBJ2-3; TRBD2 matches at 7 bases. The CDR3 loop is CASSLGGSFGTDTQYF. For the CDR3, the DNA is TGTGCCAGCAGTTTGGGGGGGTCCTTTGGCACAGATACGCAGTATTTT.